These 20 T cell receptor beta chains share one sample of origin, sequenced in a study of Ad26.COV2.S vaccination and SARS-CoV-2 variants. Method: immunoSEQ multiplex PCR; TCRdb's copy keeps in-frame clones and lacks some. The sample consists of fewer than 400,000 clones, around 91% of them appearing once. The treatment was: some 20 received Ad26.COV2.S at low or high dose, single or two shots; a few received placebo; per-sample allocation not given. Samples came from day 63 after the first vaccine or placebo injection. Sequenced here: peripheral blood, sampled in a trial of Ad26.COV2.S vaccine versus placebo. All receptors come from a person aged 18-60 years who received the Ad26.COV2.S COVID-19 vaccine or a placebo.

The J gene is TRBJ2-3, the V gene TRBV29-1; TRBD1 agrees at 9 bases. The CDR3 length is 12 residues. Germline V gene lookup returns CDR1 SQVTM and CDR2 ANQGSEA. Trimming removed 5 bases from V and 6 bases from J; junction bases left unmatched: 3. CDR3 sequence reads: CSVPQGADTQYF. CDR3 coding DNA: TGCAGCGTTCCACAGGGGGCGGATACGCAGTATTTT.

The chain has TRBV4-1 and TRBJ1-3, with D unresolved. With 6 bases removed from V and 6 bases from J, the gap between germline ends came to 15 bases. The CDR3 has 14 residues. Looked up from germline, CDR1 is MGHRA and CDR2 is YSYEKL. This CDR3 reads CASSRGIVVNTIYF. CDR3 in DNA: TGCGCCAGCAGTCGAGGGATTGTTGTAAACACCATATATTTT.

This CDR3 reads CASSFGNAGNTIYF. The CDR3 DNA sequence: TGCGCCAGCAGCTTTGGAAACGCTGGAAACACCATATATTTT. The chain employs TRBV5-1 and TRBJ1-3; D is ambiguous. The CDR3 is 14 residues long. Between the trimmed V and J ends, which lost 2 bases and 2 bases, there was a span of 8 bases. Germline V gene lookup returns CDR1 SGHRS and CDR2 YFSETQ.

The V gene is TRBV27, the J gene TRBJ1-4; D ambiguous. The V gene's germline CDR1 is MNHEY and CDR2 SMNVEV (reference sequence). Trimming removed 6 bases from V and 0 bases from J, with 17 bases in between. This CDR3 is built from 17 residues. CDR3 DNA: TGTGCCAGCAGCCCACTACCTACATTTTCAACTAATGAAAAACTGTTTTTT. This translates into CASSPLPTFSTNEKLFF.

This clone came up once. The V call is TRBV18, the J call TRBJ2-7; 11 bases align to TRBD1. This CDR3 comprises 16 residues. Germline values: CDR1 KGHSH, CDR2 LQKENI. V gave up 2 bases and J gave up 5 bases; unmatched junction bases: 8. CDR3 residues: CASSPILGQGENEQYF. The CDR3 DNA follows: TGTGCCAGCTCACCAATTTTGGGACAGGGGGAAAACGAGCAGTACTTC.

This chain connects TRBV2 to TRBJ2-1, with D uncertain. There are 14 residues in the CDR3. V lost 4 bases and J lost 10, with 17 bases in between. Per germline, CDR1 SNHLY and CDR2 FYNNEI. The CDR3 bases are TGTGCCAGCAGTGTTGAGGAGCGATTGAAAGAGCAGTTCTTC. This codes for CASSVEERLKEQFF.

CDR3 residues: CASRGPGTLEAFF. In nucleotides, the CDR3 is TGTGCCAGCAGGGGACCCGGGACCCTTGAAGCTTTCTTT. The rearrangement links TRBV6-6 to TRBJ1-1; the D gene is possibly TRBD1 (5 bases). The CDR3 runs to 13 residues. The V end was cut by 6 bases, the J end by 7 bases, with 15 bases between. Germline V gene data show CDR1 as MNHNY and CDR2 as SVGAGI (reference sequence).

The V call is TRBV12-3 or TRBV12-4, the J call TRBJ2-7, with D maybe TRBD1 (5 bases). This CDR3 spans 13 amino acids. V gave up 1 base and J gave up 2 bases, with 6 bases separating them. DNA for the CDR3: TGTGCCAGCAGTTTAGAGGGGACCTACGAGCAGTACTTC. Translation: CASSLEGTYEQYF.

This rearrangement joins TRBV5-4 to TRBJ2-1; D gene uncertain. Germline assignment: CDR1 SGHNT and CDR2 YYREEE (reference sequence). This CDR3 has 13 residues. Trimming pared 1 base from V and 6 bases from J, leaving 8 bases between. Written as DNA, the CDR3 is TGTGCCAGCAGCTTGTCACTGATCAATGAGCAGTTCTTC. Protein product: CASSLSLINEQFF.

The chain recombines TRBV9 with TRBJ2-3; weak D call: TRBD2 (6 bases). The CDR3 sequence is 15 residues long. The ends were cut back, 1 base at V and 1 base at J, with 10 bases in the middle. The V gene's germline CDR1 is SGDLS and CDR2 YYNGEE. CDR3 in amino acids: CASSVRASGTDTQYF. The CDR3 DNA follows: TGTGCCAGCAGCGTACGGGCTAGCGGCACAGATACGCAGTATTTT.

J is TRBJ1-2 and V is TRBV3-1 (or the pseudogene TRBV3-2); possibly TRBD1 for D (5 bases). The germline V and J ends were trimmed by 1 base and 13 bases, with 10 bases remaining between them. CDR1 and CDR2 from the germline V gene are LGHDT and YNNKEL (reference sequence). The CDR3 extends over 11 amino acids. This CDR3 reads CASSQGGDGTF. The CDR3 coding sequence is TGTGCCAGCAGCCAAGGTGGGGACGGCACCTTC.

The CDR3 DNA sequence: TGTGCCAGCAGTTTACTTAGCGGGTTAAGCACAGATACGCAGTATTTT. Its protein is CASSLLSGLSTDTQYF. This chain links TRBV28 with TRBJ2-3, with 7 bases identical to TRBD2. There are 16 residues in the CDR3. The germline V gene encodes CDR1 MDHEN and CDR2 SYDVKM. The V segment lost 2 bases and the J segment 0 bases; nucleotides outside the gene matches: 5.

V gene TRBV5-4 combines with J gene TRBJ2-7, with D possibly TRBD1 on 7 matching bases. The germline V gene encodes CDR1 SGHNT and CDR2 YYREEE (reference sequence). The CDR3 is 17 residues long. V lost 0 bases and J lost 3, with 19 bases in between. As DNA, the CDR3 is TGTGCCAGCAGCTTGGACCCGCCGGGCAGGGGGGTCTACGAGCAGTACTTC. Its translation is CASSLDPPGRGVYEQYF.

V is TRBV19 and J is TRBJ2-1; D is undetermined. The germline V and J ends were trimmed by 4 bases and 6 bases, with 16 bases remaining between them. The CDR3 is made up of 15 amino acids. From germline, CDR1 is LNHDA and CDR2 SQIVND (reference sequence). CDR3 coding DNA: TGTGCCAGTAGTACCTTCTCATTGACCATCAATGAGCAGTTCTTC. Protein product: CASSTFSLTINEQFF.

This clone was picked up a small number of times. This same CDR3 is encoded by further DNA sequences in the sample. The chain links TRBV4-3 to TRBJ1-2; D may be TRBD1 (5 bases). Between the trimmed V and J ends, which lost 0 bases and 6 bases, there was a span of 11 bases. The germline V gene encodes CDR1 LGHNA and CDR2 YSLEER. The CDR3 is made up of 14 amino acids. CDR3 sequence reads: CASSQDGGVDGYTF. Written as DNA, the CDR3 is TGCGCCAGCAGCCAAGATGGAGGGGTCGATGGCTACACCTTC.

The chain combines TRBV9 with TRBJ2-3; D unclear. Trimming removed 0 bases from V and 2 bases from J, with 10 bases in between. The germline V gene encodes CDR1 SGDLS and CDR2 YYNGEE. CDR3 size: 15 residues. The CDR3 nucleotides are TGTGCCAGCAGCGTAGTTGGCTTACTCACAGATACGCAGTATTTT. Protein sequence: CASSVVGLLTDTQYF.

As concerns this clone: One end of the junction varies from germline; a read error may be responsible. The rearrangement joins TRBV5-6 to TRBJ1-4, with 8 bases identical to TRBD1. Germline V gene lookup returns CDR1 SGHDT and CDR2 YYEEEE. This CDR3 has 16 residues. CDR3 sequence (DNA): TGTGCCAGCAGCACAATAGGGACAGGCCATAATGAAAGACTGTTTTTT. It specifies CASSTIGTGHNERLFF.

J is TRBJ2-1 and V is TRBV25-1; TRBD2 agrees at 8 bases. CDR1 and CDR2 from the germline V gene are MGHDK and SYGVNS. This CDR3 has 15 residues. V was pared by 5 bases and J by 3 bases, with 6 bases of the junction left unmatched. The CDR3 region has the DNA TGTGCCAGCAGTCCTACTAGCGGTCGCTACAATGAGCAGTTCTTC. Translated: CASSPTSGRYNEQFF.

This rearrangement joins TRBV7-2 to TRBJ2-7, with D maybe TRBD1 (6 bases). This CDR3 spans 13 amino acids. Germline-derived CDR1 and CDR2 are SGHTA and FQGNSA. Trimming cost V 1 base and J 5 bases, with 9 bases left between them. The CDR3 DNA sequence: TGTGCCAGCAGCTTAGAACAGGGTAACGAGCAGTACTTC. It specifies CASSLEQGNEQYF.

CDR3 residues: CASSPVRAAEAFF. The CDR3 bases are TGTGCCAGCAGCCCCGTAAGGGCGGCTGAAGCTTTCTTT. The rearrangement joins TRBV3-1 (or the pseudogene TRBV3-2) to TRBJ1-1; no clear D gene. The CDR3 is 13 residues long. Trimming removed 4 bases from V and 6 bases from J, with 12 bases in between. Germline CDR1 reads LGHDT; CDR2 reads YNNKEL (reference sequence).